This TCR beta chain was identified during a study of blood T cell repertoires in COVID-19. The CDR3 contains 13 residues. Trimming removed 1 base at V and 2 bases at J, with 5 bases between. Germline V gives CDR1 LNHDA, CDR2 SQIVND (reference sequence). Here immunoSEQ multiplex PCR was the method, and the copy in TCRdb shows in-frame clones only, minus some. The table records about 210,000 clones, 80% of them present only once. This clone was counted a few times. The genes are TRBV19 and TRBJ1-1, with D hard to call. Sequenced input: peripheral blood. The clonotype comes from a woman in her seventies with acute or convalescent COVID-19. This chain's CDR3 is CASSIGANTEAFF. CDR3 coding DNA: TGTGCCAGTAGTATAGGGGCTAACACTGAAGCTTTCTTT.